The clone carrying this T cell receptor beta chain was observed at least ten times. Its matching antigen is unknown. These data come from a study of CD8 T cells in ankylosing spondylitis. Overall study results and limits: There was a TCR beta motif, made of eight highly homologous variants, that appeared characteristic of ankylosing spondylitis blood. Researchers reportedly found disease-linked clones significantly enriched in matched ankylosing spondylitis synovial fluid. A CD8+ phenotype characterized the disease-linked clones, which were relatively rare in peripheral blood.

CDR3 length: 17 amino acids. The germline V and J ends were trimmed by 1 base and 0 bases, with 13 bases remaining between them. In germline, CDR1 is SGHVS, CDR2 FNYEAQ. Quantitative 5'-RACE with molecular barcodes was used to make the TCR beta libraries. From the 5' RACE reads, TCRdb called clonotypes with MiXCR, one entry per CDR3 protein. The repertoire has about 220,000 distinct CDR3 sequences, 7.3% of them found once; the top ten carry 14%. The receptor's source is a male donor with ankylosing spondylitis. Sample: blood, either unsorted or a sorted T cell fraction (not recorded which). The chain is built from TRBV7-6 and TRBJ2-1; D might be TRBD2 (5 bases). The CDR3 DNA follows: TGTGCCAGCAGCTTAGTGAGGGCGGCATACTCCTACAATGAGCAGTTCTTC. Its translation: CASSLVRAAYSYNEQFF.